The 16 T cell receptor beta chains below all came from one sample that was sequenced in a study of T cell responses to AZD1222 COVID-19 vaccine. Profiling relied on immunoSEQ multiplex PCR, and the TCRdb table lists in-frame clones only, not all of them. The repertoire holds some 80,000 clones, approximately 90% seen once, with 9% to 10% in the top ten. Material: peripheral blood, obtained 28 days after the second dose of the MenACWY control vaccine. Source of these receptors: an adult who received the MenACWY meningococcal vaccine as a control.

The V and J genes are TRBV30 and TRBJ1-1; D ambiguous. The V end lost 1 base, the J end lost 2 bases, and 8 bases lay between the germline ends. The CDR3 consists of 13 residues. Germline CDR1 reads GTSNPN; CDR2 reads SVGIG (reference sequence). The CDR3 reads CAWSGQRNTEAFF. For the CDR3, the DNA is TGTGCCTGGAGTGGCCAAAGAAACACTGAAGCTTTCTTT.

The CDR3 here is CASSLQGNTEAFF. The CDR3, as DNA: TGTGCCAGCTCACTACAGGGGAACACTGAAGCTTTCTTT. The chain joins TRBV18 to TRBJ1-1, with D tentatively TRBD1 (6 bases). CDR1 KGHSH and CDR2 LQKENI come from the germline V gene. V was pared by 4 bases and J by 1 base, with 7 bases between. The CDR3 runs 13 residues.

This chain links TRBV2 with TRBJ2-7; D is perhaps TRBD1 (6 bases). The length of the CDR3 is 13 residues. Germline CDR1 and CDR2: SNHLY and FYNNEI. V was shortened by 7 bases and J by 3 bases, with 13 bases between the two germline ends. CDR3 coding DNA: TGTGCCAGCATCCGACAGGAAGGCTACGAGCAGTACTTC. It encodes CASIRQEGYEQYF.

As for this clone: Other DNA variants within this sample encode the same CDR3. The CDR3: CASSPSGNTIYF. CDR3 DNA: TGTGCCAGCAGCCCCTCTGGAAACACCATATATTTT. V and J are TRBV12-3 or TRBV12-4 and TRBJ1-3; D is unresolved. The V and J ends lost 6 bases and 0 bases respectively, with 3 bases between them. The CDR3 extends over 12 amino acids.

This sequence joins TRBV5-1 and TRBJ1-1; 10 bases are a match to TRBD1. CDR3 length: 16 residues. V lost 5 bases and J lost 5; bases outside the gene matches: 12. Germline V gene data show CDR1 as SGHRS and CDR2 as YFSETQ. The CDR3 here is CASRRETGGEGTEAFF. CDR3 coding DNA: TGCGCCAGCAGACGAGAGACAGGGGGCGAGGGAACTGAAGCTTTCTTT.

This clone is a singleton in its sample. CDR3 region: CASSLDRRQGAAGELFF. CDR3 nucleotides: TGTGCCAGCAGCTTAGATCGGCGACAGGGGGCGGCCGGGGAGCTGTTTTTT. The rearrangement uses TRBV7-2 and TRBJ2-2; the match to TRBD1 covers 10 bases. Germline V gives CDR1 SGHTA, CDR2 FQGNSA. The CDR3 is 17 residues long. Trimming at V came to 1 base and at J to 6 bases, leaving 8 bases not matched to a gene.

The J gene is TRBJ2-7, the V gene TRBV7-2, with 10 bases fitting TRBD1. The germline gives CDR1 SGHTA, CDR2 FQGNSA. There are 16 residues in the CDR3. The ends lost 8 bases at V and 7 bases at J; junction bases unmatched: 17. As DNA, the CDR3 is TGTGCCAGCTTCTTGGTTGGGGACAGGGGACTTCAAGAGCAGTACTTC. It translates to CASFLVGDRGLQEQYF.

The V gene is TRBV18, the J gene TRBJ2-1; 14 nucleotides agree with TRBD2. V lost 3 bases and J lost 12; bases outside the gene matches: 10. CDR3 size: 16 residues. The germline V gene has CDR1 KGHSH and CDR2 LQKENI. CDR3 protein: CASSPLTSGGERAQFF. CDR3 in DNA: TGTGCCAGCTCACCGTTGACTAGCGGGGGGGAAAGGGCGCAGTTCTTC. The full variable domain, its missing parts supplied by reference TRBV18 and TRBJ2-1, is NAGVMQNPRHLVRRRGQEARLRCSPMKGHSHVYWYRQLPEEGLKFMVYLQKENIIDESGMPKERFSAEFPKEGPSILRIQQVVRGDSAAYFCASSPLTSGGERAQFFGPGTRLTVL.

This clone has only a few counts. V is TRBV6-1 and J is TRBJ2-7; the D gene could be TRBD1 or TRBD2 (6 bases each). Trimming removed 3 bases from V and 8 bases from J, with 32 bases in between. Germline-derived CDR1 and CDR2 are MNHNS and SASEGT. This CDR3 contains 19 residues. This CDR3 reads CASSDVGGRGWSPARKQYF. The DNA of the CDR3 is TGTGCCAGCAGTGATGTGGGGGGTAGGGGGTGGTCCCCAGCCCGGAAGCAGTACTTC.

The V call is TRBV7-9, the J call TRBJ1-4, with D hard to call. Germline V gene data show CDR1 as SEHNR and CDR2 as FQNEAQ (reference sequence). The CDR3 sequence is 13 residues long. The ends were cut back, 3 bases at V and 8 bases at J, with 10 bases in the middle. CDR3 DNA sequence: TGTGCCAGCAGCTTCTCAGCGGGCGAAAAACTGTTTTTT. It codes for CASSFSAGEKLFF.

The chain joins TRBV18 to TRBJ2-3; TRBD2 is a possible D gene (7 bases). Looked up from germline, CDR1 is KGHSH and CDR2 is LQKENI. The length of the CDR3 is 15 residues. Trimming shortened V by 6 bases and J by 3 bases, and 16 bases separated the two germline ends. The CDR3 loop reads CASSRRGLETDTQYF. The DNA for the CDR3 is TGTGCCAGCTCCCGGCGGGGGCTAGAAACAGATACGCAGTATTTT.

This chain joins TRBV6-6 and TRBJ1-1; 7 bases map to TRBD1. Losses at the gene ends were 6 bases for V and 11 bases for J; bases not matched to a gene: 6. Germline CDR1 is MNHNY and CDR2 is SVGAGI (reference sequence). This CDR3 spans 11 amino acids. The CDR3 loop is CASSPGGEAFF. The CDR3 DNA sequence: TGTGCCAGCAGCCCAGGGGGTGAGGCTTTCTTT.

The chain links TRBV5-1 to TRBJ1-1; D call uncertain. Trimming left V 0 bases short and J 0 bases short, with 9 bases between. There are 15 residues in the CDR3. Germline CDR1 SGHRS, CDR2 YFSETQ. CDR3 DNA: TGCGCCAGCAGCTTGGAGGTATCTATGAACACTGAAGCTTTCTTT. Amino acid sequence: CASSLEVSMNTEAFF.

The J gene is TRBJ1-6, the V gene TRBV9; no definite D call. CDR1 and CDR2 from the germline V gene are SGDLS and YYNGEE. The CDR3 loop spans 13 amino acids. Trimming removed 3 bases from V and 11 bases from J, with 12 bases in between. The DNA of the CDR3 is TGTGCCAGCAGCGCTACAAGCCTACCACCCCTCCACTTT. Amino acid sequence: CASSATSLPPLHF.

The chain couples TRBV2 to TRBJ2-5; 12 bases are shared with TRBD2. The CDR3 runs to 17 residues. The germline V gene encodes CDR1 SNHLY and CDR2 FYNNEI. The V segment lost 4 bases and the J segment 1 base; nucleotides outside the gene matches: 7. CDR3 in amino acids: CASSVATSGGSQETQYF. The CDR3 nucleotides read TGTGCCAGCAGTGTGGCGACTAGCGGGGGCTCCCAAGAGACCCAGTACTTC.

The gene calls are TRBV7-2 and TRBJ2-1; 11 nucleotides agree with TRBD2. Trimming cost V 1 base and J 6 bases; bases outside gene matches: 5. The length of the CDR3 is 16 residues. Germline assignment: CDR1 SGHTA and CDR2 FQGNSA. The CDR3 sequence: CASSLGASGGLNEQFF. The CDR3 DNA reads as TGTGCCAGCAGCTTAGGGGCTAGCGGGGGGCTCAATGAGCAGTTCTTC.